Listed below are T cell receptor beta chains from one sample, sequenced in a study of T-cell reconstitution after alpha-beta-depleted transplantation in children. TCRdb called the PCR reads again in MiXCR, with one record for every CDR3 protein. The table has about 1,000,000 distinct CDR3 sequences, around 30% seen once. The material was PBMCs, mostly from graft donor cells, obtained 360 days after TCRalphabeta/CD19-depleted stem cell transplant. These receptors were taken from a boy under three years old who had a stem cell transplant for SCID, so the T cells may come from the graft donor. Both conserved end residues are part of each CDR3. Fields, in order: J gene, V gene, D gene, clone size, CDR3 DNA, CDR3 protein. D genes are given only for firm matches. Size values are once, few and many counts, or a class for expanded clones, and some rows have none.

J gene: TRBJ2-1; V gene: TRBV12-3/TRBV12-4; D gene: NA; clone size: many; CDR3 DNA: TGTGCCAGCACCCCCAGATGGCCCTACAATGAGCAGTTCTTC; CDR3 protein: CASTPRWPYNEQFF
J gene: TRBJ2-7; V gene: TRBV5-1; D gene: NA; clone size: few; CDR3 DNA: TGCGCCAGCAGCTTGGCGCAGCCGGAGGAGCAGTACTTC; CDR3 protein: CASSLAQPEEQYF
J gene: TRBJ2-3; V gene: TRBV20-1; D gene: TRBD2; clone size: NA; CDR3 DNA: TGCAGTGCCACCGAGCGGGGGGGGGTAGATACGCAGTATTTT; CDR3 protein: CSATERGGVDTQYF
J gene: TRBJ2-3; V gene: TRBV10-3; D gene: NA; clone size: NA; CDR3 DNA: TGTGCCAGCAGCCGAAGGAAACTTAGCACAGATACGCAGTATTTT; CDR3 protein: CASSRRKLSTDTQYF
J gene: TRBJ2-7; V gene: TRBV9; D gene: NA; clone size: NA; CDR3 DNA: TGTGCCAGCAGCGTAGGGGGCATGGACGAGCAGTACTTC; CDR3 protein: CASSVGGMDEQYF
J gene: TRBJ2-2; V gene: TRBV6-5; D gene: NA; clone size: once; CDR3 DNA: TGTGCCAGCAGTTATAGCACCTGGGAGCTGTTTTTT; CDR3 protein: CASSYSTWELFF
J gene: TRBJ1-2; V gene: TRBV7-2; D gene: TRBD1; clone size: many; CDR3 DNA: TGTGCCAGCAGTCTACAGGGGTATGGCTACACCTTC; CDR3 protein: CASSLQGYGYTF
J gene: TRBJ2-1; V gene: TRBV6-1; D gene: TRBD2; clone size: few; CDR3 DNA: TGTGCCAGCAGCAGACCGGGACTAGCGGACAATGAGCAGTTCTTC; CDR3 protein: CASSRPGLADNEQFF
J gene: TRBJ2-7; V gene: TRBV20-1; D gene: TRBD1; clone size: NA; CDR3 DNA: TGCAGTGCTAGAGATCGACAGGGGGTTGTATCCTACGAGCAGTACTTC; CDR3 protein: CSARDRQGVVSYEQYF
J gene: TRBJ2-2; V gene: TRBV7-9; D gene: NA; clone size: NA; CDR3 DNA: TGTGCCAGCAGCTACGACAGGTTCTCCGGGGAGCTGTTTTTT; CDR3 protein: CASSYDRFSGELFF
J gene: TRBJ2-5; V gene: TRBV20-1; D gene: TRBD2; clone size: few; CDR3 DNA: TGCAGTGCTGACGGGACTAGCGGGCGGGAGACCCAGTACTTC; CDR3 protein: CSADGTSGRETQYF
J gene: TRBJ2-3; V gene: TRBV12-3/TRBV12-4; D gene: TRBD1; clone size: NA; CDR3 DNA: TGTGCCAGCAGTTTAACGGGACAGGGAAGGGCAGATACGCAGTATTTT; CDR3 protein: CASSLTGQGRADTQYF
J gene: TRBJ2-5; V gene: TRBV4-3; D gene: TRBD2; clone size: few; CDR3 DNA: TGCGCCAGCAGCCAAGTCGCCTCGGGACTATATTCGGAGACCCAGTACTTC; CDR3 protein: CASSQVASGLYSETQYF
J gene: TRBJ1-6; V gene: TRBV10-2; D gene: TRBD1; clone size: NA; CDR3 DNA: TGCGCCAGCAGTCCCGGACAGGGTGGACCTAATTCACCCCTCCACTTT; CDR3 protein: CASSPGQGGPNSPLHF
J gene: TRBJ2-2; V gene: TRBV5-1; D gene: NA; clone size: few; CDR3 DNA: TGCGCCAGCAGAGGGTCCCTAGCCGGGGAGCTGTTTTTT; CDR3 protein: CASRGSLAGELFF
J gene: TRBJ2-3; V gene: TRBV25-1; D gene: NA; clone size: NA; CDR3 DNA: TGTGCCAGCCATGCCGGGATCTCGCAGTATTTT; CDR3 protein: CASHAGISQYF
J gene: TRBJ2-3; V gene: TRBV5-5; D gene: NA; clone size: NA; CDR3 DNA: TGTGCCAGCAGCCCTGGACGAATGGGAGATACGCAGTATTTT; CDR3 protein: CASSPGRMGDTQYF
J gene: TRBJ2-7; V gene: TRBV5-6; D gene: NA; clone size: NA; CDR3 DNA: TGTGCCAGCAGCCAACCTAGTGGCGAGCAGTACTTC; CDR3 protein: CASSQPSGEQYF
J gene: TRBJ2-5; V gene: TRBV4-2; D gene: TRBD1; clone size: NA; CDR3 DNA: TGTGCCAGCAGCCAAGATGACAGGGAAGGGACCCAGTACTTC; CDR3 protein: CASSQDDREGTQYF
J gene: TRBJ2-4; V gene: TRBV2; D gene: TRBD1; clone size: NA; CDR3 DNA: TGTACCAGCAGCCTGCGCCGGACAGGGCTGGACATTCAGTACTTC; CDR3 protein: CTSSLRRTGLDIQYF
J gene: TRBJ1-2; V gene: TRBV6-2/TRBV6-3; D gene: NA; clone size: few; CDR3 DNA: TGTGCCAGCAGAAAGGGGCGGGCTCATCCCGGCTACACCTTC; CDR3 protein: CASRKGRAHPGYTF
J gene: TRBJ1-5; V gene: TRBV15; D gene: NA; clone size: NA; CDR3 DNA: TGTGCCACCAGCAGAGTGGAGAGCAATCAGCCCCAGCATTTT; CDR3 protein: CATSRVESNQPQHF
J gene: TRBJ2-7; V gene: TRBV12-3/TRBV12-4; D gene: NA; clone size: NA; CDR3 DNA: TGTGCCAGCAGCCTAGGGGGTGAAGGGTCCTACGAGCAGTACTTC; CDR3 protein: CASSLGGEGSYEQYF
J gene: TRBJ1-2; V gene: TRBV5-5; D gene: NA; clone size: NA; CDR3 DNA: TGTGCCAGCAGCTTTAGACAGGACCTGTATGGCTACACCTTC; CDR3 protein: CASSFRQDLYGYTF
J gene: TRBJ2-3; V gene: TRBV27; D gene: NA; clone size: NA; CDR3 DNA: TGTGCCAGCAGTTCGGCTCCCTTCCGTTATACGCAGTATTTT; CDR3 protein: CASSSAPFRYTQYF
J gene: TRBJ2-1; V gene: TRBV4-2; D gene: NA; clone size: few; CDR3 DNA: TGTGCCAGCAGCCAAGAGGGAAGCGGAGCTGCGTTCTTC; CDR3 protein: CASSQEGSGAAFF
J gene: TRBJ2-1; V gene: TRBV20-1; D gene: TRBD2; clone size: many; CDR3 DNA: TGCAGTGCTAGGACCGGACTAGCAGGTTCGAATGAGCAGTTCTTC; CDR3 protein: CSARTGLAGSNEQFF
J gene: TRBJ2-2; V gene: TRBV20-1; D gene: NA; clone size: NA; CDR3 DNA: TGCAGTGCTAGACGTTCCTCGCGGTTCGGGGAGCTGTTTTTT; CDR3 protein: CSARRSSRFGELFF
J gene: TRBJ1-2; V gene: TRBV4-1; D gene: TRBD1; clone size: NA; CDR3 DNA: TGCGCCAGCAGCCAAGATGGGACGACAGGGGGCGGCTACACCTTC; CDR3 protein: CASSQDGTTGGGYTF
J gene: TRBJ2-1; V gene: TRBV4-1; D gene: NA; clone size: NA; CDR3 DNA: TGCGCCAGCAGCCAAGAGGCCCGGACCCAGGTCTACAATGAGCAGTTCTTC; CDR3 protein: CASSQEARTQVYNEQFF
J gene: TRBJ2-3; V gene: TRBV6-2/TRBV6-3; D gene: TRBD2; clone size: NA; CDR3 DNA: TGTGCCAGCAAGCCGGTAGCGGGGGGCTCAAGCACAGATACGCAGTATTTT; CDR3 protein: CASKPVAGGSSTDTQYF
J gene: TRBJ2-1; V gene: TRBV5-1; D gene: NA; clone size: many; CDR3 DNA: TGCGCCAGCAGCCCCGCTCGAACCTACAATGAGCAGTTCTTC; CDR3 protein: CASSPARTYNEQFF
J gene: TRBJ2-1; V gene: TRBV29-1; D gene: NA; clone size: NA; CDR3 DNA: TGCAGCGTTGGTGTGGTGGGCAATGAGCAGTTCTTC; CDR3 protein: CSVGVVGNEQFF
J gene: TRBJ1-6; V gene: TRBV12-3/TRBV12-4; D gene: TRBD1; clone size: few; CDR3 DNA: TGTGCCAGCAGTATGGGACAGGGGGGTTCACCCCTCCACTTT; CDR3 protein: CASSMGQGGSPLHF
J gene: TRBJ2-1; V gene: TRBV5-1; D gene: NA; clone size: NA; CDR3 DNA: TGCGCCAGCAGCTTAAACCCACTAGGCTATGAGCAGTTCTTC; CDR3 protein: CASSLNPLGYEQFF
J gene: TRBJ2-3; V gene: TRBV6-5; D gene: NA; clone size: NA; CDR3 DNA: TGTGCCAGCAGTTACTTATTCCCGGCATATACGCAGTATTTT; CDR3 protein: CASSYLFPAYTQYF
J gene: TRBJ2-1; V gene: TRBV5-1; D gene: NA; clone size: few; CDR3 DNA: TGCGCCAGCAGCTTGGCCCGGGGGACACAGACCTACAATGAGCAGTTCTTC; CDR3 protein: CASSLARGTQTYNEQFF
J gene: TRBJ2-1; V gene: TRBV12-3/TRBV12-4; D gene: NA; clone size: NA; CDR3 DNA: TGTGCCAGCAGTCCCCGGGGGCAGGGGATCTACAATGAGCAGTTCTTC; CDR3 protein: CASSPRGQGIYNEQFF
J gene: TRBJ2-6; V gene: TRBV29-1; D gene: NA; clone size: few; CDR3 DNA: TGCAGCGTTGCGGACGAAGGTCATGCTACTTCTGGGGCCAACGTCCTGACTTTC; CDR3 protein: CSVADEGHATSGANVLTF